This T cell receptor beta chain originates from a study of shared clonotypes between healthy human individuals. General observations from the study: Clonotype sharing among the donors was expected to vary with sequencing depth.

Assay: immunoSEQ multiplex PCR; the TCRdb copy retains only in-frame clones and omits some. Among fewer than 1.8 million clones listed, approximately 98.5% were seen once. As regards this clone: The antigen is unknown.

The CDR3 length is 14 residues. Trimming took off 6 bases at V and 3 bases at J, with 13 bases between the two ends. Germline V CDR1 and CDR2: SGDLS, YYNGEE. The TCR originated in a young man in good health. What was sequenced was naive CD4+ T cells sorted from blood. Stated subset: CD45RA+ positively selected. The V call is TRBV9, the J call TRBJ2-1; D perhaps matches TRBD1 (5 bases). CDR3 sequence (DNA): TGTGCCAGCACCAGGACAACGAACTACAATGAGCAGTTCTTC. Translating it yields CASTRTTNYNEQFF.